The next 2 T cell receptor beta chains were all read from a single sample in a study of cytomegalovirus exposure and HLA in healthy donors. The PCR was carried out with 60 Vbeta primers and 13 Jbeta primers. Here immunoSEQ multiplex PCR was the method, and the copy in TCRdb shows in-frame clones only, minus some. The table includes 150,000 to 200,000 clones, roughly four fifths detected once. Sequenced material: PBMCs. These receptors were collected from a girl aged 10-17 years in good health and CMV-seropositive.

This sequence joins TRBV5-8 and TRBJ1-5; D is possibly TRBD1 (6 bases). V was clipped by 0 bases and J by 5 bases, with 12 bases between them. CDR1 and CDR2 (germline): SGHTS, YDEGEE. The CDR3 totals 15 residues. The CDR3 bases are TGTGCCAGCAGCTTGGTGGGGGACACCTATCAGCCCCAGCATTTT. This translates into CASSLVGDTYQPQHF.

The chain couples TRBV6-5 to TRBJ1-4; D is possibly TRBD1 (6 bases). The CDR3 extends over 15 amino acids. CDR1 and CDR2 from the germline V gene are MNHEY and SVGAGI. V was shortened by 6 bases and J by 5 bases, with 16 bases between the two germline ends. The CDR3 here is CASRSGHRANEKLFF. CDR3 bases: TGTGCCAGCAGGTCGGGACATCGGGCAAATGAAAAACTGTTTTTT.